The 28 T cell receptor beta chains below were found in one sample sequenced in a study of shared clonotypes between healthy human individuals. CD45RO negativity and positive selection for CCR7 defined naive CD8 cells, a population that excluded terminally differentiated effector memory CD45RA+ cells. Here immunoSEQ multiplex PCR was the method, and the copy in TCRdb shows in-frame clones only, minus some. This sample has about 2.2 million clones, with about 94% found just once. The sequenced sample consisted of naive CD8+ T cells from PBMCs. The receptors here all came from a man younger than 30 in good health. Some clones in this sample may be carry-over from other donors' samples.

The rearrangement uses TRBV7-9 and TRBJ2-1, with a possible D match to TRBD1 (5 bases). Germline lookup yields CDR1 SEHNR and CDR2 FQNEAQ (reference sequence). Trimming pared 5 bases from V and 8 bases from J, leaving 16 bases between. The CDR3 contains 14 residues. The CDR3 protein is CASSPPRKGHEQFF. The DNA for the CDR3 is TGTGCCAGCAGCCCACCCCGGAAGGGGCATGAGCAGTTCTTC. Combining the CDR3 with reference TRBV7-9 and TRBJ2-1 gives the whole variable domain DTGVSQNPRHKITKRGQNVTFRCDPISEHNRLYWYRQTLGQGPEFLTYFQNEAQLEKSRLLSDRFSAERPKGSFSTLEIQRTEQGDSAMYLCASSPPRKGHEQFFGPGTRLTVL.

J is TRBJ2-3 and V is TRBV2; 11 positions agree with TRBD2. The germline CDR1 and CDR2 sequences are SNHLY and FYNNEI. The CDR3 loop spans 16 amino acids. Trimming removed 7 bases from V and 0 bases from J; junction bases left unmatched: 6. The CDR3 reads CASTLAGGWSTDTQYF. CDR3 in DNA: TGTGCCAGCACCCTAGCGGGAGGTTGGAGCACAGATACGCAGTATTTT.

V gene TRBV27 combines with J gene TRBJ2-7, with D possibly TRBD1 on 6 matching bases. V was shortened by 2 bases and J by 1 base, with 12 bases between the two germline ends. Germline V gene sequence: CDR1 MNHEY, CDR2 SMNVEV (reference sequence). The CDR3 spans 15 residues. CDR3 DNA sequence: TGTGCCAGCAGTTTACTCCGGGACAAATCCTACGAGCAGTACTTC. It is translated as CASSLLRDKSYEQYF.

Worth noting for this clone: The same CDR3 also results from other DNA sequences found in this sample. The V and J genes are TRBV7-9 and TRBJ2-6, with no clear D. This CDR3 region has 13 residues. Trimming removed 2 bases at V and 2 bases at J, with 1 base between. The germline V gene encodes CDR1 SEHNR and CDR2 FQNEAQ (reference sequence). CDR3 residues: CASSLPGANVLTF. The CDR3 coding sequence is TGTGCCAGCAGCTTACCTGGGGCCAACGTCCTGACTTTC.

This chain joins TRBV14 and TRBJ2-7, with D perhaps TRBD2 (5 bases). V gave up 0 bases and J gave up 3 bases, with 12 bases separating them. The CDR3 length is 15 residues. The germline V gene has CDR1 SGHDN and CDR2 FVKESK. CDR3 nucleotides: TGTGCCAGCAGCCAAGATGATAGCGTTGACTACGAGCAGTACTTC. This sequence encodes CASSQDDSVDYEQYF.

V usage is TRBV7-2 and J usage is TRBJ1-5; TRBD1 might be the D (6 bases). The germline V and J ends were trimmed by 1 base and 7 bases, with 11 bases remaining between them. This CDR3 comprises 14 residues. CDR1 is SGHTA, CDR2 FQGNSA, per germline. The CDR3 here is CASSLGTGRQPQHF. The CDR3 DNA follows: TGTGCCAGCAGCTTAGGAACAGGGAGGCAGCCCCAGCATTTT.

To note about this clone: The same CDR3 is also encoded by other DNA sequences in this sample. The rearrangement uses TRBV5-6 and TRBJ2-7; D is ambiguous. Deletions cut 0 bases from V and 3 bases from J, with 7 bases between. This CDR3 contains 13 residues. The germline gives CDR1 SGHDT, CDR2 YYEEEE. CDR3 coding DNA: TGTGCCAGCAGCTTGGGACAAGACTACGAGCAGTACTTC. It translates to CASSLGQDYEQYF.

The rearrangement joins TRBV9 to TRBJ1-2, with a tentative D call TRBD1 (6 bases). CDR3 length equals 13 residues. From germline, CDR1 is SGDLS and CDR2 YYNGEE. The V end was cut by 5 bases, the J end by 6 bases, with 14 bases between. CDR3 amino acids: CASRPGGAHGYTF. For the CDR3, the DNA is TGTGCCAGCAGGCCCGGGGGGGCGCATGGCTACACCTTC.

The chain is built from TRBV9 and TRBJ2-7; 8 positions match TRBD1. Germline CDR1 reads SGDLS; CDR2 reads YYNGEE. This CDR3 comprises 14 residues. With 3 bases clipped from V and 3 bases from J, the junction kept 5 bases outside the gene matches. The CDR3 DNA sequence: TGTGCCAGCAGCGCCCGGGACAGGAGCTACGAGCAGTACTTC. This encodes CASSARDRSYEQYF.

V is TRBV9 and J is TRBJ2-1; D uncertain. Germline CDR1 and CDR2: SGDLS and YYNGEE. V lost 4 bases, J lost 0 bases, and 8 bases lay in between. The CDR3 sequence is 14 residues long. The CDR3 region is CASSPRVSYNEQFF. CDR3 nucleotides: TGTGCCAGCAGCCCCCGAGTCTCCTACAATGAGCAGTTCTTC.

The chain joins TRBV11-2 to TRBJ1-1; TRBD1 is a possible D gene (6 bases). Looked up from germline, CDR1 is SGHAT and CDR2 is FQNNGV. This CDR3 region has 13 residues. Trimming took 3 bases from V and 6 from J, leaving 11 bases between them. CDR3 sequence reads: CASSLGAQAEAFF. The CDR3 bases are TGTGCCAGCAGCTTGGGGGCGCAGGCTGAAGCTTTCTTT.

In regard to this clone: This specimen includes other DNA sequences encoding the same CDR3. The rearrangement links TRBV11-2 to TRBJ1-1; no clear D. Germline V CDR1 and CDR2: SGHAT, FQNNGV. Trimming left V 1 base short and J 2 bases short, with 8 bases between. This CDR3 contains 14 residues. The CDR3 spells CASSLAGGNTEAFF. The CDR3 DNA follows: TGTGCCAGCAGCTTAGCGGGCGGAAACACTGAAGCTTTCTTT.

The genes are TRBV7-9 and TRBJ2-1, with 10 bases aligning to TRBD2. The ends lost 5 bases at V and 4 bases at J; junction bases unmatched: 5. CDR1 is SEHNR and CDR2 is FQNEAQ in the germline V gene (reference sequence). CDR3 length: 15 amino acids. CDR3 sequence (DNA): TGTGCCAGCAGCCGAACTAGCGGGGTGTACAATGAGCAGTTCTTC. Translation: CASSRTSGVYNEQFF.

This chain joins TRBV27 and TRBJ2-3, with a possible D match to TRBD2 (6 bases). V was trimmed by 2 bases and J by 3 bases, leaving 9 bases between them. The CDR3 covers 14 residues. Germline CDR1 MNHEY, CDR2 SMNVEV (reference sequence). The CDR3 sequence: CASSLGGKTDTQYF. CDR3 sequence (DNA): TGTGCCAGCAGTTTAGGGGGGAAGACAGATACGCAGTATTTT.

This chain connects TRBV4-1 to TRBJ2-5, with D perhaps TRBD1 or TRBD2 (5 bases each). The germline V and J ends were trimmed by 1 base and 1 base, with 7 bases remaining between them. The CDR3 extends over 14 amino acids. Germline CDR1 is MGHRA and CDR2 is YSYEKL. CDR3 bases: TGCGCCAGCAGCCAAGCAGGGACCCAAGAGACCCAGTACTTC. This sequence encodes CASSQAGTQETQYF.

The chain couples TRBV5-4 to TRBJ2-1; TRBD2 matches 8 bases. J gave up 6 bases and V 5 bases, and 10 bases lay outside the gene matches. The CDR3 has 15 amino acids. Germline V gene sequence: CDR1 SGHNT, CDR2 YYREEE (reference sequence). The CDR3 is CASRSEREQFNEQFF. CDR3 in DNA: TGTGCCAGCAGAAGCGAGCGGGAGCAATTCAATGAGCAGTTCTTC.

The rearrangement uses TRBV9 and TRBJ2-1, with D uncertain. This CDR3 comprises 13 residues. V lost 1 base to trimming and J lost 7 bases, with 9 bases between them. From germline, CDR1 is SGDLS and CDR2 YYNGEE. CDR3 bases: TGTGCCAGCAGCGTATTCGTCAGGAATGAGCAGTTCTTC. This codes for CASSVFVRNEQFF. The whole variable domain, filled in from reference TRBV9 and TRBJ2-1, reads DSGVTQTPKHLITATGQRVTLRCSPRSGDLSVYWYQQSLDQGLQFLIQYYNGEERAKGNILERFSAQQFPDLHSELNLSSLELGDSALYFCASSVFVRNEQFFGPGTRLTVL.

This rearrangement joins TRBV7-9 to TRBJ2-7; a possible D gene is TRBD2 (6 bases). This CDR3 contains 14 residues. Germline CDR1 SEHNR, CDR2 FQNEAQ (reference sequence). V was cut by 8 bases and J by 6 bases, with 20 bases left in between. In DNA, the CDR3 is TGTGCCAGCGCCCCCCTTCAGGACGGGGGCGAGCAGTACTTC. Translated, it gives CASAPLQDGGEQYF. Combining the CDR3 with reference TRBV7-9 and TRBJ2-7 gives the whole variable domain DTGVSQNPRHKITKRGQNVTFRCDPISEHNRLYWYRQTLGQGPEFLTYFQNEAQLEKSRLLSDRFSAERPKGSFSTLEIQRTEQGDSAMYLCASAPLQDGGEQYFGPGTRLTVT.

This clone was seen just once. V gene TRBV11-2 combines with J gene TRBJ2-7; TRBD2 agrees at 11 bases. In germline, CDR1 is SGHAT, CDR2 FQNNGV. The CDR3 totals 15 residues. The ends lost 5 bases at V and 2 bases at J; junction bases unmatched: 5. CDR3 sequence: CASSPNSGRAYEQYF. CDR3 nucleotide sequence: TGTGCCAGCAGCCCAAATAGCGGGAGGGCCTACGAGCAGTACTTC.

The CDR3 DNA reads TGTGCCAGCAGTTCCGGAGGACAGGGGCCTACCTACGAGCAGTACTTC. Amino acids: CASSSGGQGPTYEQYF. The chain couples TRBV6-5 to TRBJ2-7; 9 bases map to TRBD1. The CDR3 is 16 amino acids. V lost 4 bases, J lost 2 bases, and 9 bases stayed unmatched. Germline V gene lookup returns CDR1 MNHEY and CDR2 SVGAGI.

The chain recombines TRBV4-1 with TRBJ2-6; D perhaps matches TRBD2 (6 bases). The length of the CDR3 is 15 residues. With 3 bases removed from V and 1 base from J, the gap between germline ends came to 7 bases. From germline, CDR1 is MGHRA and CDR2 YSYEKL. The CDR3 DNA is TGCGCCAGCAGCCAGGCGGGGTCTGGGGCCAACGTCCTGACTTTC. Translation gives CASSQAGSGANVLTF.

Comment on this clone: Because the CDR3's place on the DNA is in doubt, the DNA is left out and the CDR3 is given as listed by TCRdb. The chain recombines TRBV27 with TRBJ1-2. With termini counted, the CDR3 has 14 amino acids. Germline V gives CDR1 MNHEY, CDR2 SMNVEV (reference sequence). The CDR3 here is CASSSSDGPYGYTF.

On this clone: Other DNA sequences in this specimen translate into the identical CDR3. The J gene is TRBJ2-7, the V gene TRBV15; no firm D call. V lost 3 bases to trimming and J lost 3 bases, with 6 bases between them. Germline V gives CDR1 LNHNV, CDR2 YYDKDF (reference sequence). The CDR3 sequence is 12 residues long. The CDR3 nucleotides read TGTGCCACCAGCAGTGGGTACTACGAGCAGTACTTC. Amino acid sequence: CATSSGYYEQYF.

V usage is TRBV27 and J usage is TRBJ1-4, with 9 bases that match TRBD1. Germline V gives CDR1 MNHEY, CDR2 SMNVEV (reference sequence). The CDR3 has 14 residues. J was trimmed by 8 bases and V by 6 bases; bases with no gene match: 7. CDR3 nucleotides: TGTGCCAGCAGCTTACAGGGGGCACGAGAAAAACTGTTTTTT. This translates into CASSLQGAREKLFF.

V is TRBV19 and J is TRBJ2-7; possible D gene TRBD2, 6 bases. Germline V gives CDR1 LNHDA, CDR2 SQIVND (reference sequence). CDR3 length: 19 amino acids. V dropped 3 bases and J dropped 2 bases, with 26 bases sitting between them. The chain's CDR3 is CASSMSSAWGLAFPYEQYF. The CDR3 DNA reads as TGTGCCAGTAGTATGTCTTCGGCTTGGGGCCTAGCGTTCCCCTACGAGCAGTACTTC.

V usage is TRBV4-1 and J usage is TRBJ1-1, with 9 bases matching TRBD1. Germline V gives CDR1 MGHRA, CDR2 YSYEKL. This CDR3 comprises 17 residues. V lost 3 bases, J lost 2 bases, and 10 bases stayed unmatched. The CDR3 region has the DNA TGCGCCAGCAGCCACATTGGAGGGACAGGGTTAAACACTGAAGCTTTCTTT. Protein: CASSHIGGTGLNTEAFF.

This chain uses TRBV7-9 with TRBJ1-4, with no clear D. The ends were cut back, 3 bases at V and 5 bases at J, with 4 bases in the middle. Germline lookup yields CDR1 SEHNR and CDR2 FQNEAQ (reference sequence). This CDR3 region has 12 residues. DNA for the CDR3: TGTGCCAGCAGCTTCCGAAATGAAAAACTGTTTTTT. Amino acids: CASSFRNEKLFF.

The J gene is TRBJ2-1, the V gene TRBV2; D is undetermined. This CDR3 comprises 13 residues. Germline assignment: CDR1 SNHLY and CDR2 FYNNEI. V lost 6 bases to trimming and J lost 8 bases, with 14 bases between them. In DNA form, the CDR3 reads TGTGCCAGCAGGACTTTAGGCTGGGATGAGCAGTTCTTC. This codes for CASRTLGWDEQFF.